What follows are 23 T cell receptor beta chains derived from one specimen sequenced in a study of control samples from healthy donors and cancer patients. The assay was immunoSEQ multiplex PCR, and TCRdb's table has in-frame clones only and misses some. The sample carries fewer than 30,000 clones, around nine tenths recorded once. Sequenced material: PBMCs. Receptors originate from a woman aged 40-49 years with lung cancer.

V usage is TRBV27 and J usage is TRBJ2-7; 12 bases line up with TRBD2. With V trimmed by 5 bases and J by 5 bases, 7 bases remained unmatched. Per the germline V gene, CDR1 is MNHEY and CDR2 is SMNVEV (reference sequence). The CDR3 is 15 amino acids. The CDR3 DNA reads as TGTGCCAGCAGTCCCCCGGGACTAGCGGGTGACGAGCAGTACTTC. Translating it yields CASSPPGLAGDEQYF.

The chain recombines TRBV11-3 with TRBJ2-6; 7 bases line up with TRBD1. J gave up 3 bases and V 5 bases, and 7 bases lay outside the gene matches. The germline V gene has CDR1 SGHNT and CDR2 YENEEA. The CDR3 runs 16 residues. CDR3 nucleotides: TGTGCCAGCAGCCAAAGCACAGGGGATGGGGCCAACGTCCTGACTTTC. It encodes CASSQSTGDGANVLTF. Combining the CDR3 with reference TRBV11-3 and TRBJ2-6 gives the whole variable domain EAGVVQSPRYKIIEKKQPVAFWCNPISGHNTLYWYLQNLGQGPELLIRYENEEAVDDSQLPKDRFSAERLKGVDSTLKIQPAELGDSAVYLCASSQSTGDGANVLTFGAGSRLTVL.

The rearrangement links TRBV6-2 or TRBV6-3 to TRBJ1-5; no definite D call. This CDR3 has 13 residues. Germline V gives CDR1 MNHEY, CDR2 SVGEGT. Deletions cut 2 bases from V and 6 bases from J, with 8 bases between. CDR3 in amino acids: CASSYRVGQPQHF. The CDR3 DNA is TGTGCCAGCAGTTACAGGGTCGGTCAGCCCCAGCATTTT.

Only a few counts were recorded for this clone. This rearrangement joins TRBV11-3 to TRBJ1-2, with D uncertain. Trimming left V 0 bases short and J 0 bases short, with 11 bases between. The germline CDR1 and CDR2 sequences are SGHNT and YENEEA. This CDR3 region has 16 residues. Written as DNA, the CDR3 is TGTGCCAGCAGCTTAGAGGGAAGGGCAGCTAACTATGGCTACACCTTC. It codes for CASSLEGRAANYGYTF.

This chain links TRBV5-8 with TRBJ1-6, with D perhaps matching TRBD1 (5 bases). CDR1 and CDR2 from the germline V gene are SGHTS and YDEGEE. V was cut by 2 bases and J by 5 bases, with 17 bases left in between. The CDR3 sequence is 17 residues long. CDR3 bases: TGTGCCAGCAGCTTCAGGGCGACTTCCGAAAATAATTCACCCCTCCACTTT. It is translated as CASSFRATSENNSPLHF.

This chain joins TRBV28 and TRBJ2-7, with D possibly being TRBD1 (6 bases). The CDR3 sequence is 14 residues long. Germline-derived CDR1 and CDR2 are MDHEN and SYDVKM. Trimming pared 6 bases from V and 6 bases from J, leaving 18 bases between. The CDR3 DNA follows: TGTGCCAGCAGAAACCGGGACATATGGGCCGAGCAGTACTTC. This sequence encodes CASRNRDIWAEQYF.

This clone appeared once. The CDR3 loop is CASDEGRGPRRELFF. The CDR3 bases are TGTGCCAGCGACGAGGGCAGGGGCCCCCGACGGGAGCTGTTTTTT. The gene calls are TRBV6-5 and TRBJ2-2; D is possibly TRBD1 (6 bases). The CDR3 has 15 residues. CDR1 and CDR2 (germline): MNHEY, SVGAGI. The germline V and J ends were trimmed by 8 bases and 9 bases, with 22 bases remaining between them.

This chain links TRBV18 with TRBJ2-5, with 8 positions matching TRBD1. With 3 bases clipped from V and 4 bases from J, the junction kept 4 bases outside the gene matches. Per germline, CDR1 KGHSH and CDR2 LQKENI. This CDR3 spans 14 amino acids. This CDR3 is CASSPQGAGETQYF. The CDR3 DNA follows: TGTGCCAGCTCACCTCAGGGGGCGGGAGAGACCCAGTACTTC.

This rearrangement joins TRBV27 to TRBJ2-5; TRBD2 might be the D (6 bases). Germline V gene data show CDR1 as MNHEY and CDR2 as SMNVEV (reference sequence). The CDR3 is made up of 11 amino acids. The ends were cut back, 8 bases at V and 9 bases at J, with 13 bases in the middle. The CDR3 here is CASGGYRPQYF. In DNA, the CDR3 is TGTGCCAGCGGGGGGTATCGGCCCCAGTACTTC.

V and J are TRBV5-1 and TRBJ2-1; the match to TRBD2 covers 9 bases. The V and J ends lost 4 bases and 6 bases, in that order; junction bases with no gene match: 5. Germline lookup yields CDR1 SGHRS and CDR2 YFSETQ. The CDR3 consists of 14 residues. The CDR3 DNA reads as TGCGCCAGCAGCCTGGGACTAGCCGTCAATGAGCAGTTCTTC. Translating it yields CASSLGLAVNEQFF.

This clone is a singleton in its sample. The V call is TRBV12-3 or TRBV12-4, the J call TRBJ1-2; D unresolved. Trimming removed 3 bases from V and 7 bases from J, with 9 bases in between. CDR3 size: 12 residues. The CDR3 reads CASSFNLGGYTF. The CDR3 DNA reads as TGTGCCAGCAGTTTCAATTTGGGTGGCTACACCTTC.

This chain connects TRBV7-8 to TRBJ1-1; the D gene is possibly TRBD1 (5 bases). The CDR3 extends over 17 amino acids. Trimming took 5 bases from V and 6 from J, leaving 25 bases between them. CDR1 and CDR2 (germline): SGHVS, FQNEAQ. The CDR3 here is CASSREIFVGVLPEAFF. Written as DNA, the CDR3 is TGTGCCAGCAGCCGGGAAATCTTTGTAGGGGTTCTCCCTGAAGCTTTCTTT.

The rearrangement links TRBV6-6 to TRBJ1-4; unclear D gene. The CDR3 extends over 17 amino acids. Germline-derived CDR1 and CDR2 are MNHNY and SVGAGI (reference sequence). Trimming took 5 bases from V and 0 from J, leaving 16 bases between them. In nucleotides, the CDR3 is TGTGCCAGCAGTCCATCCCGAGGACGGGCAACTAATGAAAAACTGTTTTTT. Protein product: CASSPSRGRATNEKLFF.

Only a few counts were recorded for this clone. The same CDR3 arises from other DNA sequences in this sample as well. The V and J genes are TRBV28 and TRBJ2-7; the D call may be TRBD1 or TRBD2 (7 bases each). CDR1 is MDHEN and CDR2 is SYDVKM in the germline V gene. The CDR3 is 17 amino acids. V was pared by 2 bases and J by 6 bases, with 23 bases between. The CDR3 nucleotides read TGTGCCAGCAGTTTAATCGAGCCAGGGGGGGAGGGCGGCGAGCAGTACTTC. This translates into CASSLIEPGGEGGEQYF.

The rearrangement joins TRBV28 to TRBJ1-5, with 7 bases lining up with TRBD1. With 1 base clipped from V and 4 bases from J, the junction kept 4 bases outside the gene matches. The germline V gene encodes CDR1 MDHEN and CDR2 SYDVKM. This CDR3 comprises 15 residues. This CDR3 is CASSLFGRGNQPQHF. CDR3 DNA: TGTGCCAGCAGTTTATTTGGCAGGGGGAATCAGCCCCAGCATTTT.

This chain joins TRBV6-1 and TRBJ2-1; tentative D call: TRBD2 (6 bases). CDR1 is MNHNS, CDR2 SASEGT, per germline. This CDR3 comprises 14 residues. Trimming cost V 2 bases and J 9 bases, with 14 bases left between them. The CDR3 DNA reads TGTGCCAGCAGTGAATCGCGACTAGTCAGTGAGCAGTTCTTC. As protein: CASSESRLVSEQFF.

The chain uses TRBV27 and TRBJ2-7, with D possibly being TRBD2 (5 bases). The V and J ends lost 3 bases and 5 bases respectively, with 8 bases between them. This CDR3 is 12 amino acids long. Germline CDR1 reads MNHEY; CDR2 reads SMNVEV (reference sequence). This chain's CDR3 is CASSFSGNEQYF. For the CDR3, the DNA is TGTGCCAGCAGTTTTTCCGGGAACGAGCAGTACTTC.

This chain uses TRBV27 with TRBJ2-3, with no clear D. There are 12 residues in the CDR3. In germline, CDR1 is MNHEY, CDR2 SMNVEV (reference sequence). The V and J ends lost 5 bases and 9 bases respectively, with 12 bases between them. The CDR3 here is CASSHDSRTQYF. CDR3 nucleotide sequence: TGTGCCAGCAGTCACGACTCGAGGACGCAGTATTTT.

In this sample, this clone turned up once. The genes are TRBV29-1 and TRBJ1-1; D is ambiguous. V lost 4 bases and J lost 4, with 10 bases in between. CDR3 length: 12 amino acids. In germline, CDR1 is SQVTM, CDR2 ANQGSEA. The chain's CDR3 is CSVVRGGTEAFF. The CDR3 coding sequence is TGCAGCGTTGTTCGGGGAGGCACTGAAGCTTTCTTT.

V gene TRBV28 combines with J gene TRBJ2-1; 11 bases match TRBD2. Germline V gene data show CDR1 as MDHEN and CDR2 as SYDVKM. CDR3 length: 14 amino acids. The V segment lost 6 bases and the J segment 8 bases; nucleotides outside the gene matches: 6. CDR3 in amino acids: CASRPGLAVHEQFF. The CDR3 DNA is TGTGCCAGCAGACCGGGACTAGCGGTTCATGAGCAGTTCTTC.

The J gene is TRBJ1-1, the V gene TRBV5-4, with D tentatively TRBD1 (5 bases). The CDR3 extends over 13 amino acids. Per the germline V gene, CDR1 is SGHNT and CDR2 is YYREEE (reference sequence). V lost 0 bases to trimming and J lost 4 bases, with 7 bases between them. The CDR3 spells CASSLAGVTEAFF. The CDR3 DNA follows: TGTGCCAGCAGCTTGGCGGGGGTCACTGAAGCTTTCTTT.

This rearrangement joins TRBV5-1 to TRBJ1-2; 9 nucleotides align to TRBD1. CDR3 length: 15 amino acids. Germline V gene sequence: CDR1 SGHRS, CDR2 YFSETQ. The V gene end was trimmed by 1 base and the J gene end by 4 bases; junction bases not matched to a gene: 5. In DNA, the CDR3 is TGCGCCAGCAGCTTGAGGGACAGGGACCTCTATGGCTACACCTTC. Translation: CASSLRDRDLYGYTF.

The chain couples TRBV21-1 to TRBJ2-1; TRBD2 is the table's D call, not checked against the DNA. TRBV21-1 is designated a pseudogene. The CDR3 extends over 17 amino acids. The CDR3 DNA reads TGTGCCAGCAGCAAAGTGCAGGAGGGGCGGTCCTACAATGAGCAGTTCTTC. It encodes CASSKVQEGRSYNEQFF.